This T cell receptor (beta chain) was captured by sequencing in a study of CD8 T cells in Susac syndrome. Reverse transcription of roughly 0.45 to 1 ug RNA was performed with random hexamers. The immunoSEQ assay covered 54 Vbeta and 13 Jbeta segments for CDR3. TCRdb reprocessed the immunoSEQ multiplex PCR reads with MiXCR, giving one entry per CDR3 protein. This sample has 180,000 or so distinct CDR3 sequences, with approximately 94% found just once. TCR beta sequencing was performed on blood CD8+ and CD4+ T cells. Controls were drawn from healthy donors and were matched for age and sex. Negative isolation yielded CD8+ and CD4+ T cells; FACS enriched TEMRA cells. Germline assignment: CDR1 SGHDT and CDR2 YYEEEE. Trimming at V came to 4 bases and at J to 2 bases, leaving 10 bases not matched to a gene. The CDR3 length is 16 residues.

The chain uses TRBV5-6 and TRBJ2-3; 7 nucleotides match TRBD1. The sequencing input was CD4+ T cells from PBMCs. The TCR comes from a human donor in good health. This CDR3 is CASSRIWDSDTDTQYF. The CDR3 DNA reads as TGTGCCAGCAGCCGAATTTGGGACAGCGACACAGATACGCAGTATTTT.